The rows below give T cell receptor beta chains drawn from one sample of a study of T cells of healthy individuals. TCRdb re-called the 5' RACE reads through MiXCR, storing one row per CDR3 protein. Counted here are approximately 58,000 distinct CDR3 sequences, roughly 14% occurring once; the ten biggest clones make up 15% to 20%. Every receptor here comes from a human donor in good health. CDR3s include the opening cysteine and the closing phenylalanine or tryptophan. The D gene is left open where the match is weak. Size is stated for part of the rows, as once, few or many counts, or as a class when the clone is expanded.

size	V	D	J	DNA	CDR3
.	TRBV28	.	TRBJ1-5	TGTGCCAGCAGTTTAGCGGGACTTTATAACAATCAGCCCCAGCATTTT	CASSLAGLYNNQPQHF
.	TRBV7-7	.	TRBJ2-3	TGTGCCAGCAGCTTAACGGGGTCTCACACAGATACGCAGTATTTT	CASSLTGSHTDTQYF
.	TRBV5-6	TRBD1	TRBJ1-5	TGTGCCAGCAGCTTGTCCCGGACAGGGAATCAGCCCCAGCATTTT	CASSLSRTGNQPQHF
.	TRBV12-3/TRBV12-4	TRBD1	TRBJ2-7	TGTGCCAGCAGCCCCCGGGACAGAGTTTTGGGTGAGCAGTACTTC	CASSPRDRVLGEQYF
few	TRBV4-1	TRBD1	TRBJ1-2	TGCGCCAGCAGCCAAGGGGGAGACAGGGGACGATATGGCTACACCTTC	CASSQGGDRGRYGYTF
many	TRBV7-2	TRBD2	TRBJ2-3	TGTGCCAGCAGCACACAGGGGGGACTAGCGGGGGCCCCTCAGTATTTT	CASSTQGGLAGAPQYF
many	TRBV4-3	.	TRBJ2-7	TGCGCCAGCAGCCAAGAGGCGAGGGGAGTACGGGAGCAGTACTTC	CASSQEARGVREQYF
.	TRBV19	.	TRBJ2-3	TGTGCCAGTAGTCGGCAGAACAACCCCACAGATACGCAGTATTTT	CASSRQNNPTDTQYF
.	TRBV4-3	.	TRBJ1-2	TGCGCCAGCAGCCAAGATTGGGGGAACGGCTACACCTTC	CASSQDWGNGYTF
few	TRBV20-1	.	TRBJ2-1	TGCAGTGCTAGAGGGTTGGGTATCAATGAGCAGTTCTTC	CSARGLGINEQFF
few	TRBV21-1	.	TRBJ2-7	TGTGCCAGCAGCAAATTAGCCGTGACAGCTGCAAGATACGAGCAGTACTTC	CASSKLAVTAARYEQYF
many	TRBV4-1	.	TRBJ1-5	TGCGCCAGCAGCCAAGTTGTAGCAGATCAGCCCCAGCATTTT	CASSQVVADQPQHF
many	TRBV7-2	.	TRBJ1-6	TGTGCCAGCCAACAGGATCCTTATAATTCACCCCTCCACTTT	CASQQDPYNSPLHF
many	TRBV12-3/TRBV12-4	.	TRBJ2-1	TGTGCCAGCCGAGTCAAGGAAGGCGAGCAGTTCTTC	CASRVKEGEQFF
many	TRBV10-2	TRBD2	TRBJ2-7	TGCGCCAGCGGGTTAGCGGGGGATCTCTCCTACGAGCAGTACTTC	CASGLAGDLSYEQYF
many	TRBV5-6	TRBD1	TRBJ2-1	TGTGCCAGCAGCTTGGGGGGACAGGGGGTGTATGAGCAGTTCTTC	CASSLGGQGVYEQFF
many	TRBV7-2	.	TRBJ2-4	TGTGCCAGCCTACAGACAAACATTCAGTACTTC	CASLQTNIQYF
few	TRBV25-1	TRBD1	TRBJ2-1	TGTGCCAGCTCGGGACAGCGTTACAATGAGCAGTTCTTC	CASSGQRYNEQFF
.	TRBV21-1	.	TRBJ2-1	TGTGCCAGCAGCAAAGTTTCCAACAGGGGGGGAATGAAGCAGTTCTTC	CASSKVSNRGGMKQFF
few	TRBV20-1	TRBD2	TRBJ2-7	TGCAGTGCAACCCGTACCGGGGGGACTTCCTACGAGCAGTACTTC	CSATRTGGTSYEQYF
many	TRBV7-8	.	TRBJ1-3	TGTGCCAGCAGCTTTCTTCCTGGAAACACCATATATTTT	CASSFLPGNTIYF
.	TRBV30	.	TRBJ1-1	TGTGCCTGGAGTGGTCTTGGGGGAACTGAAGCTTTCTTT	CAWSGLGGTEAFF
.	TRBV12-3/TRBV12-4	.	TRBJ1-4	TGTGCCAGCAGACCCAGGGAAGGTTATGAAAAACTGTTTTTT	CASRPREGYEKLFF
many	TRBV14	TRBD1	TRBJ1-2	TGTGCCAGCAGCCCTCGACAGGGGAGGTTCGGCGGCTACACCTTC	CASSPRQGRFGGYTF
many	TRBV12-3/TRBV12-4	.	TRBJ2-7	TGTGCCAGCTCCTACAGGGACTCCTACGAGCAGTACTTC	CASSYRDSYEQYF
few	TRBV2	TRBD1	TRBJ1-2	TGTGCCAGCGGGGGACAGGGGCGAATCTATGGCTACACCTTC	CASGGQGRIYGYTF
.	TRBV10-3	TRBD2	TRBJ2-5	TGTGCCACCGCACAGACTAGCGGGGGGCTCGCGGAGACCCAGTACTTC	CATAQTSGGLAETQYF
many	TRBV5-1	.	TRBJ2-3	TGCGCCAGCAGCCAGCCGGAGAGAGTGGATACGCAGTATTTT	CASSQPERVDTQYF
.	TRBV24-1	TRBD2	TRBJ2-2	TGTGCCACCAGTGCATCGCTAGCGGGGGATACCGGGGAGCTGTTTTTT	CATSASLAGDTGELFF
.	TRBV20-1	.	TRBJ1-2	TGCAGTGCTAAAACGGGGTCCTATGGCTACACCTTC	CSAKTGSYGYTF
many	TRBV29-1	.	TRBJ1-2	TGCAGCGTTGAGTTTGGGAACTATGGCTACACCTTC	CSVEFGNYGYTF
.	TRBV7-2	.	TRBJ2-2	TGTGCCAGCAGCTTTGGCAGGAAGACCGGGGAGCTGTTTTTT	CASSFGRKTGELFF
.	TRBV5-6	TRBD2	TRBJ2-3	TGTGCCAGCAGCCTTCTAGGGACTAGCGGGGCCACATATACGCAGTATTTT	CASSLLGTSGATYTQYF
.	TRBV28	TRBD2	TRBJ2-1	TGTGCCAGCAGTTCAGCGGGAGTCGGGAACAGTGAGCAGTTCTTC	CASSSAGVGNSEQFF
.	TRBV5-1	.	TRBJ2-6	TGCGCCAGCAGCTTGGCCTGGGGTTCCGGGGCCAACGTCCTGACTTTC	CASSLAWGSGANVLTF
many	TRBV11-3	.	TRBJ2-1	TGTGCCAGCAGCTTGGGACAACGCAATGAGCAGTTCTTC	CASSLGQRNEQFF
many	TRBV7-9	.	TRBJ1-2	TGTGCCAGCAGCTTAGTCGGTTTCGGGGAACGCGGCTACACCTTC	CASSLVGFGERGYTF
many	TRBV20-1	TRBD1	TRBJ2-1	TGCAGTGCTGAAAAGACAGGGGGCTTCGAGGCCCCGATCAATGAGCAGTTCTTC	CSAEKTGGFEAPINEQFF